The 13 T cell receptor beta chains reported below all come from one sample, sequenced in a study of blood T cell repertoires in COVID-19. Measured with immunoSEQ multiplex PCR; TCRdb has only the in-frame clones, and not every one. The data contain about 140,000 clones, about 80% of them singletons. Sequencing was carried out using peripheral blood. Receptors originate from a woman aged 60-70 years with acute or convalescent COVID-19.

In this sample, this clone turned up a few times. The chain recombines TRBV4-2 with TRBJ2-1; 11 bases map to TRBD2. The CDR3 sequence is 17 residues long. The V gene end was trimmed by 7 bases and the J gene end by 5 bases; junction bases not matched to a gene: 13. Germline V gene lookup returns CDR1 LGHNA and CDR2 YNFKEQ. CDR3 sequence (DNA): TGTGCCAGCAAAAGGGGGAATCTAGCGGGAGGAGACAATGAGCAGTTCTTC. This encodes CASKRGNLAGGDNEQFF.

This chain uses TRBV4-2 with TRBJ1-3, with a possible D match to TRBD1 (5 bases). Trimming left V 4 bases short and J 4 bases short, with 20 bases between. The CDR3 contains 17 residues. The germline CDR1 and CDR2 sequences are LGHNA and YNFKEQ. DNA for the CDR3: TGTGCCAGCAGCCCCATACGGGGGGGACGTGCAGGAAACACCATATATTTT. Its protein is CASSPIRGGRAGNTIYF.

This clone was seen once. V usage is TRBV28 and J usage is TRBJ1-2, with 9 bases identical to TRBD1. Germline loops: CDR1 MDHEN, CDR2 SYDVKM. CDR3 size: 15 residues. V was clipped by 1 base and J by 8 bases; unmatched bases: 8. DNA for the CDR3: TGTGCCAGCAGTTTATCGGGACAGGGTACAGGAGGCTACACCTTC. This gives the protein CASSLSGQGTGGYTF.

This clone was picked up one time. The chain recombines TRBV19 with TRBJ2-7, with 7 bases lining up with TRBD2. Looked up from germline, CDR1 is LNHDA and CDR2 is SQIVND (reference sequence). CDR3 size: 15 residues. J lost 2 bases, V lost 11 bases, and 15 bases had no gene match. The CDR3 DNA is TGTGCCCAAACTACCGGGGAGGGCGTCGCCTACGAGCAGTACTTC. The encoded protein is CAQTTGEGVAYEQYF.

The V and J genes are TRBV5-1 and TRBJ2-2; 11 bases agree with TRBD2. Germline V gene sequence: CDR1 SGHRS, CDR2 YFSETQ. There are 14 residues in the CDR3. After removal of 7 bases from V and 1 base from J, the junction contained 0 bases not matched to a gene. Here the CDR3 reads CASLAGGNTGELFF. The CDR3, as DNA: TGCGCCAGCCTAGCGGGGGGGAACACCGGGGAGCTGTTTTTT.

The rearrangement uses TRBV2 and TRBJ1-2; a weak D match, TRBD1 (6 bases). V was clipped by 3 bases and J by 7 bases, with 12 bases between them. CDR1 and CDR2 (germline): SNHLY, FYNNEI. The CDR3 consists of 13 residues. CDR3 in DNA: TGTGCCAGCAGTGAGGACAGCGAGGGTGGCTACACCTTC. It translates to CASSEDSEGGYTF.

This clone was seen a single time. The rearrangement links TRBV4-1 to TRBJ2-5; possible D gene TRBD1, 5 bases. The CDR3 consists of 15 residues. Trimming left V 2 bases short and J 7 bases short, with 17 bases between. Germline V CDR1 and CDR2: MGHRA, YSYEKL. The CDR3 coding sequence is TGCGCCAGCAGCCAACCCCGGCAGGGCACGGGGACCCAGTACTTC. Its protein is CASSQPRQGTGTQYF.

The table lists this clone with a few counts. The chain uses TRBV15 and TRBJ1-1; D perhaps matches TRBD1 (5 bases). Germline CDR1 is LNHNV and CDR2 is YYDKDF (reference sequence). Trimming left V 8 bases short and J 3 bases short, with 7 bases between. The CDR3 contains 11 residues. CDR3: CATSGDTEAFF. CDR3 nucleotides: TGTGCCACCTCGGGGGACACTGAAGCTTTCTTT.

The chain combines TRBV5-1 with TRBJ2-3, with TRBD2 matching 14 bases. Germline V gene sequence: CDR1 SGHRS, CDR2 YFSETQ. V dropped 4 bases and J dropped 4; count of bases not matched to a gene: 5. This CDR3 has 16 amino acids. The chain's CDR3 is CASSKGLAGAADTQYF. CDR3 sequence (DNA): TGCGCCAGCAGCAAGGGACTAGCGGGAGCGGCAGATACGCAGTATTTT. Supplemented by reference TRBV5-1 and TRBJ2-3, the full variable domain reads KAGVTQTPRYLIKTRGQQVTLSCSPISGHRSVSWYQQTPGQGLQFLFEYFSETQRNKGNFPGRFSGRQFSNSRSEMNVSTLELGDSALYLCASSKGLAGAADTQYFGPGTRLTVL.

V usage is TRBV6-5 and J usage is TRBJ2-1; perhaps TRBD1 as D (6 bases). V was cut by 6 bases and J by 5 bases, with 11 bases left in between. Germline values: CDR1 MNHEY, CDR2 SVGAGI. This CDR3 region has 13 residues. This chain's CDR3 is CASRRDTNNEQFF. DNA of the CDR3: TGTGCCAGCAGAAGGGACACAAACAATGAGCAGTTCTTC.

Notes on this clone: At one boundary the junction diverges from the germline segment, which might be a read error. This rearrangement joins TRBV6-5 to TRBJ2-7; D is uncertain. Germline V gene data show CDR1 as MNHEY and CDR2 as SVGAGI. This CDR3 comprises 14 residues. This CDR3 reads CASSDSAGTYEQYF. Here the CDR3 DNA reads TGTGCCAGCAGTGACTCAGCCGGTACCTACGAGCAGTACTTC.

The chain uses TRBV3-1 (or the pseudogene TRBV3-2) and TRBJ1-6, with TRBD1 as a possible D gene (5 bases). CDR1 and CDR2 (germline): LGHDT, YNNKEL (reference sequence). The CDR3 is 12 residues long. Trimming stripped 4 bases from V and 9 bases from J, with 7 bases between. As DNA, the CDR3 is TGTGCCAGCAGCCGACAGAGTTCACCCCTCCACTTT. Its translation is CASSRQSSPLHF.

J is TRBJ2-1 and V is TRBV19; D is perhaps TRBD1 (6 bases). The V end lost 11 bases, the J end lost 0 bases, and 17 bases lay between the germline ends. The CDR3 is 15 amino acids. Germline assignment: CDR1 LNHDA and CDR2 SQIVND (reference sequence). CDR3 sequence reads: CASTRTVISYNEQFF. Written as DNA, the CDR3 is TGTGCCTCAACACGGACAGTAATCTCCTACAATGAGCAGTTCTTC.